One and the same sample provided the 28 T cell receptor beta chains below, sequenced in a study of regulatory T cells in long-lasting Graves disease. iRepertoire HTBI primers and Arm-PCR of CDR3 regions built TCR beta libraries. TCRdb reprocessed the multiplex PCR reads via MiXCR and lists one record per CDR3 protein. The sample includes 420,000 or so distinct CDR3 sequences, about a sixth of them seen just once. The time point is: newly diagnosed GD, antithyroid drugs for less than 3 months. Scientists built the TCR library using RNA that was extracted from PBMCs. The same data also contributed to another study, on T cells in Graves' hyperthyroidism and ophthalmopathy.

Sample: peripheral blood mononuclear cells (PBMCs), taken at new diagnosis, from a patient treated with antithyroid drugs. The receptors derive from a woman between 18 and 29 years old with Graves disease.

As to this clonotype: A far larger clone is a single base away, which makes a read error likely. The chain combines TRBV7-2 with TRBJ2-1; D remains unclear. The tail of the sequence fits TRBJ2-3 better, so the J call may be wrong. This CDR3 has 14 amino acids. Per the germline V gene, CDR1 is SGHTA and CDR2 is FQGNSA. DNA for the CDR3: TGTGCCAGCAGCTTAGATATAGTGGCTGATGCGCAGTATTTT. Encoded protein: CASSLDIVADAQYF.

About this clonotype: An end of the junction does not agree with germline; a read error may underlie this. This chain connects TRBV4-1 to TRBJ2-2; either TRBD1 or TRBD2 may supply D (7 bases each). The CDR3 loop spans 16 amino acids. The V gene's germline CDR1 is MGHRA and CDR2 YSYEKL. DNA of the CDR3: TGCGCCAGCAGCCAACAAGCGCAGGGGGGGATCGGGAAGCTGTTTTTT. It encodes CASSQQAQGGIGKLFF.

Regarding this clonotype: A much larger clone lies one base from this, so it may be a read error. This chain links TRBV7-2 with TRBJ2-5, with TRBD1 matching over 8 bases. There are 14 residues in the CDR3. Germline V gene data show CDR1 as SGHTA and CDR2 as FQGNSA. CDR3 DNA: TGTGCCGGCAGCTTAATGCGACAGGGGGAGACCCAGTACTTC. It encodes CAGSLMRQGETQYF.

This clonotype turned up a few times. V usage is TRBV20-1 and J usage is TRBJ1-1; the match to TRBD1 covers 7 bases. Looked up from germline, CDR1 is DFQATT and CDR2 is SNEGSKA (reference sequence). The CDR3 totals 14 residues. Germline trimming cut 0 bases from V and 2 bases from J; bases unmatched to any gene: 3. Here the CDR3 DNA reads TGCAGTGCTAGAGAGGGACAGCAAAACACTGAAGCTTTCTTT. It encodes CSAREGQQNTEAFF.

The CDR3 loop reads CASSQDDGGLVYNEQFF. As DNA, the CDR3 is TGTGCCAGCAGCCAAGATGACGGCGGACTGGTTTACAATGAGCAGTTCTTC. The chain combines TRBV14 with TRBJ2-1; TRBD2 might be the D (5 bases). V gave up 0 bases and J gave up 4 bases, with 16 bases separating them. The CDR3 runs to 17 residues. Germline values: CDR1 SGHDN, CDR2 FVKESK.

The chain combines TRBV28 with TRBJ2-3; tentatively, D is TRBD2 (6 bases). Germline V gene data show CDR1 as MDHEN and CDR2 as SYDVKM. Trimming removed 7 bases from V and 0 bases from J, with 20 bases in between. This CDR3 comprises 17 residues. For the CDR3, the DNA is TGTGCCAGCACCTATCTCCGGGGAGGAAGGAGCACAGATACGCAGTATTTT. Translation: CASTYLRGGRSTDTQYF.

V is TRBV12-3 or TRBV12-4 and J is TRBJ1-5, with 9 bases aligning to TRBD1. The CDR3 totals 15 residues. V was clipped by 8 bases and J by 4 bases; unmatched bases: 9. The CDR3 spells CASQTGTGWNQPQHF. CDR3 bases: TGTGCCAGCCAAACTGGGACAGGGTGGAATCAGCCCCAGCATTTT.

This clonotype was seen many times. The V gene is TRBV2, the J gene TRBJ1-1, with 8 bases lining up with TRBD1. Germline V lookup: CDR1 SNHLY, CDR2 FYNNEI. This CDR3 region has 13 residues. Unmatched junction bases numbered 3, after V lost 4 bases and J lost 5 bases. CDR3 bases: TGTGCCAGCAGTGGGGACAGGAGGACTGAAGCTTTCTTT. Translating gives CASSGDRRTEAFF. The full variable domain, rest sourced from reference TRBV2 and TRBJ1-1, is EPEVTQTPSHQVTQMGQEVILRCVPISNHLYFYWYRQILGQKVEFLVSFYNNEISEKSEIFDDQFSVERPDGSNFTLKIRSTKLEDSAMYFCASSGDRRTEAFFGQGTRLTVV.

There are a few counts of this clonotype. The CDR3 spells CSVETGLGNEQFF. CDR3 nucleotide sequence: TGCAGCGTTGAGACAGGATTGGGGAATGAGCAGTTCTTC. The chain recombines TRBV29-1 with TRBJ2-1; a weak D match, TRBD1 (6 bases). CDR1 is SQVTM and CDR2 is ANQGSEA in the germline V gene. V was cut by 3 bases and J by 7 bases, with 13 bases left in between. The CDR3 totals 13 residues.

This clonotype was seen many times. This chain connects TRBV6-2 or TRBV6-3 to TRBJ2-5; TRBD2 agrees at 12 bases. The CDR3 contains 14 residues. V dropped 6 bases and J dropped 9; count of bases not matched to a gene: 8. CDR1 MNHEY and CDR2 SVGEGT come from the germline V gene. CDR3 sequence reads: CASRRTSGTGAQYF. In nucleotides, the CDR3 is TGTGCCAGCAGGAGGACTAGCGGGACGGGGGCCCAGTACTTC.

The V call is TRBV7-9, the J call TRBJ2-3, with 8 bases that match TRBD2. Germline V gives CDR1 SEHNR, CDR2 FQNEAQ (reference sequence). The CDR3 is 17 residues long. The trim removed 5 bases at V and 0 bases at J, leaving 10 bases unmatched. Here the CDR3 DNA reads TGTGCCAGCAGCCCTATCTTTAGCGGGACTAGCACAGATACGCAGTATTTT. Its translation: CASSPIFSGTSTDTQYF.

At least ten counts were recorded for this clonotype. The junction and the germline gene differ at one end; a read error may be behind it. V gene TRBV24-1 combines with J gene TRBJ1-2; D not certain. The length of the CDR3 is 14 residues. Germline-derived CDR1 and CDR2 are KGHDR and SFDVKD. CDR3 nucleotides: TGTGCCACCAGTGACCCACAGAGGAACTTTGGCTACACCTTC. Translating it yields CATSDPQRNFGYTF.

This clonotype turned up a few times. CDR3 amino acids: CSASRMTGITGNTIYF. The CDR3 DNA follows: TGCAGTGCTAGCCGTATGACAGGGATAACTGGAAACACCATATATTTT. The chain combines TRBV20-1 with TRBJ1-3, with 7 bases identical to TRBD1. CDR3 length: 16 residues. With V trimmed by 3 bases and J by 2 bases, 10 bases remained unmatched. Per the germline V gene, CDR1 is DFQATT and CDR2 is SNEGSKA (reference sequence).

This clonotype was counted between two and nine times. CDR3 nucleotides: TGTGCCAGCAGCCAAGGTCGCGGGAGGCTTGCGGGAGACAATGAGCAGTTCTTC. Its translation is CASSQGRGRLAGDNEQFF. V is TRBV4-2 and J is TRBJ2-1; TRBD2 matches 8 bases. From germline, CDR1 is LGHNA and CDR2 YNFKEQ. J gave up 5 bases and V 1 base, and 13 bases lay outside the gene matches. The CDR3 loop spans 18 amino acids.

This clonotype has a count of ten or more. The genes are TRBV3-1 and TRBJ2-1; D possibly uses TRBD1 or TRBD2 (6 bases each). CDR1 and CDR2 from the germline V gene are LGHDT and YNNKEL (reference sequence). CDR3 length equals 16 residues. V lost 0 bases and J 1 base, leaving 10 bases between the germline ends. CDR3 in DNA: TGTGCCAGCAGCCAAGATACAGGGAGGTCCTACAATGAGCAGTTCTTC. As protein: CASSQDTGRSYNEQFF.

This clonotype was seen ten or more times. V is TRBV6-1 and J is TRBJ2-7; 10 positions agree with TRBD1. V dropped 6 bases and J dropped 7; count of bases not matched to a gene: 9. The CDR3 runs 14 residues. From germline, CDR1 is MNHNS and CDR2 SASEGT. The CDR3 loop reads CASSRPGQGREQYF. CDR3 sequence (DNA): TGTGCCAGCAGCCGACCGGGACAGGGGAGAGAGCAGTACTTC.

This clonotype was found many times. The chain carries TRBV5-5 and TRBJ2-7, with TRBD2 identical over 8 bases. The trim removed 4 bases at V and 1 base at J, leaving 10 bases unmatched. This CDR3 is built from 16 residues. The V gene's germline CDR1 is SGHKS and CDR2 YYEKEE (reference sequence). The CDR3 DNA sequence: TGTGCCAGCAGCATCACACCGGGACTAGTTTCCTACGAGCAGTACTTC. It translates to CASSITPGLVSYEQYF. The full variable domain, completed using reference TRBV5-5 and TRBJ2-7, is DAGVTQSPTHLIKTRGQQVTLRCSPISGHKSVSWYQQVLGQGPQFIFQYYEKEERGRGNFPDRFSARQFPNYSSELNVNALLLGDSALYLCASSITPGLVSYEQYFGPGTRLTVT.

This clonotype was counted many times. The chain employs TRBV28 and TRBJ2-2, with D uncertain. V was trimmed by 1 base and J by 5 bases, leaving 2 bases between them. Germline-derived CDR1 and CDR2 are MDHEN and SYDVKM. This CDR3 comprises 12 residues. CDR3 region: CASSLLTGELFF. CDR3 DNA: TGTGCCAGCAGTTTATTGACCGGGGAGCTGTTTTTT. Full variable domain (missing parts from reference TRBV28 and TRBJ2-2): DVKVTQSSRYLVKRTGEKVFLECVQDMDHENMFWYRQDPGLGLRLIYFSYDVKMKEKGDIPEGYSVSREKKERFSLILESASTNQTSMYLCASSLLTGELFFGEGSRLTVL.

The gene calls are TRBV27 and TRBJ2-7; weak D call: TRBD1 (6 bases). CDR3 length: 13 amino acids. Looked up from germline, CDR1 is MNHEY and CDR2 is SMNVEV (reference sequence). The V end lost 5 bases, the J end lost 2 bases, and 10 bases lay between the germline ends. The chain's CDR3 is CASSARDTYEQYF. CDR3 nucleotides: TGTGCCAGCAGTGCCAGGGACACCTACGAGCAGTACTTC.

This clonotype was recorded at least ten times. The chain uses TRBV5-1 and TRBJ1-2; D ambiguous. The length of the CDR3 is 15 residues. CDR1 is SGHRS, CDR2 YFSETQ, per germline. V lost 5 bases, J lost 5 bases, and 19 bases lay in between. The CDR3 nucleotides read TGCGCCAGCAGTCTTTTGTCGGACGGCCGATATGGCTACACCTTC. Protein sequence: CASSLLSDGRYGYTF.

This clonotype was counted between two and nine times. The chain combines TRBV4-1 with TRBJ2-1, with D possibly matching TRBD2 (6 bases). CDR1 and CDR2 from the germline V gene are MGHRA and YSYEKL. The V and J ends lost 3 bases and 5 bases respectively, with 20 bases between them. The CDR3 has 17 residues. CDR3 bases: TGCGCCAGCAGCCACAACCCCGGGGGAAAGGGGCACAATGAGCAGTTCTTC. It encodes CASSHNPGGKGHNEQFF.

This clonotype was picked up a small number of times. V gene TRBV7-3 combines with J gene TRBJ2-2, with D tentatively TRBD2 (6 bases). Germline CDR1 reads SGHTA; CDR2 reads FQGTGA. CDR3 size: 13 residues. Trimming took off 1 base at V and 9 bases at J, with 9 bases between the two ends. In nucleotides, the CDR3 is TGTGCCAGCAGCTTAAATGCGGGAAGGGAGCTGTTTTTT. Its translation: CASSLNAGRELFF.

This chain uses TRBV14 with TRBJ2-2; the D gene is possibly TRBD2 (6 bases). With 2 bases removed from V and 4 bases from J, the gap between germline ends came to 17 bases. The CDR3 runs to 17 residues. From germline, CDR1 is SGHDN and CDR2 FVKESK. CDR3 residues: CASSQRDFMGPTGELFF. CDR3 sequence (DNA): TGTGCCAGCAGCCAAAGGGACTTCATGGGACCCACCGGGGAGCTGTTTTTT.

This clonotype was observed many times. This chain links TRBV6-1 with TRBJ1-1; the match to TRBD1 covers 8 bases. The CDR3 spans 13 residues. Per germline, CDR1 MNHNS and CDR2 SASEGT. V lost 0 bases and J lost 10; bases outside the gene matches: 4. The CDR3 region has the DNA TGTGCCAGCAGTGAAGCAAGCAGGGGGCGAGCTTTCTTT. It encodes CASSEASRGRAFF.

This clonotype was observed at least ten times. V usage is TRBV5-1 and J usage is TRBJ1-2, with no clear D. The germline V gene has CDR1 SGHRS and CDR2 YFSETQ. V lost 0 bases to trimming and J lost 4 bases, with 7 bases between them. The CDR3 is 13 residues long. The CDR3 bases are TGCGCCAGCAGCTTGGAGGGATCCTATGGCTACACCTTC. Protein product: CASSLEGSYGYTF.

The table lists this clonotype with many counts. J is TRBJ2-1 and V is TRBV7-9; 7 positions agree with TRBD2. Germline CDR1 is SEHNR and CDR2 is FQNEAQ (reference sequence). This CDR3 has 13 amino acids. The junction had 2 bases not matched to a gene; V was cut back by 2 bases and J by 7 bases. In DNA, the CDR3 is TGTGCCAGCAGCTTAAGGCGGGAGAATGAGCAGTTCTTC. Translation: CASSLRRENEQFF.

A word on this clonotype: A junction end diverges from the germline sequence, so it may reflect a read error. The V call is TRBV29-1, the J call TRBJ2-1; no firm D call. CDR1 and CDR2 from the germline V gene are SQVTM and ANQGSEA. The CDR3 totals 13 residues. CDR3 region: CSVCSSMGNGQFF. CDR3 sequence (DNA): TGCAGCGTTTGCTCCTCGATGGGCAATGGGCAGTTCTTC.

This clonotype was observed a few times. CDR3 in DNA: TGTGCCAGCAGCTTAGAATTGGCTAGGGGAGACGAGCAGTACTTC. As protein: CASSLELARGDEQYF. The V call is TRBV7-6, the J call TRBJ2-7; D may be TRBD1 or TRBD2 (5 bases each). There are 15 residues in the CDR3. Germline-derived CDR1 and CDR2 are SGHVS and FNYEAQ. Trimming pared 1 base from V and 5 bases from J, leaving 15 bases between.